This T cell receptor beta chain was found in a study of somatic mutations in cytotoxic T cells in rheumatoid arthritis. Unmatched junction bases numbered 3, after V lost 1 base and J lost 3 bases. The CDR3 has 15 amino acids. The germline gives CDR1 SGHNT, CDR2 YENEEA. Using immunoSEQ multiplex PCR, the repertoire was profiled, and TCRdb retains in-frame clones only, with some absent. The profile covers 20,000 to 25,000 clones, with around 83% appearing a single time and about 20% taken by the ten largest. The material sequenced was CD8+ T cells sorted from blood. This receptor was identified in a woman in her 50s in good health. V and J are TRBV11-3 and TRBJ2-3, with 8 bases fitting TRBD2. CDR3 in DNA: TGTGCCAGCAGCTTAGCGGGGGGGCCAACAGATACGCAGTATTTT. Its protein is CASSLAGGPTDTQYF.